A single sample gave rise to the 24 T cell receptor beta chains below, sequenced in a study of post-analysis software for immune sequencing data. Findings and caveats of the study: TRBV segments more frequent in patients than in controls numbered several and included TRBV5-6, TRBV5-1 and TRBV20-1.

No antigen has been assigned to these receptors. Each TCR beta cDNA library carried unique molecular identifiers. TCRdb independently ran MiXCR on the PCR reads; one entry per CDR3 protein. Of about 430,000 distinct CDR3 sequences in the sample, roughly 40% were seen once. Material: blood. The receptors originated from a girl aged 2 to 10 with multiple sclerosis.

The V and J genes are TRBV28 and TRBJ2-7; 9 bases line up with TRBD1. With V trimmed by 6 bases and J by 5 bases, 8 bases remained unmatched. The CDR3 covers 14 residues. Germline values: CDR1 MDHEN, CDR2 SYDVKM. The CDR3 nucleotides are TGTGCCAGCAGCTCGCCGGGACAGGGTAACGAGCAGTACTTC. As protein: CASSSPGQGNEQYF.

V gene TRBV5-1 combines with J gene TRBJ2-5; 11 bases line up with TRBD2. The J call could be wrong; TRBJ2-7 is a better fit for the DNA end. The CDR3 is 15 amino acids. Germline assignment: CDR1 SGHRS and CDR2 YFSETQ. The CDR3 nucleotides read TGCGCCAGCAGCCCCCGACTAGCGGGGCGCCACGAGCAGTACTTC. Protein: CASSPRLAGRHEQYF.

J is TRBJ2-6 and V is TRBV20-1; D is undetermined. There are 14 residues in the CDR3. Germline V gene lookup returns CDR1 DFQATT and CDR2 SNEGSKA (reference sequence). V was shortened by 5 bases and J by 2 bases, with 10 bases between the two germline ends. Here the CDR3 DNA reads TGCAGTGCTCCCCGGGTAGCTGGGGCCAACGTCCTGACTTTC. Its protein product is CSAPRVAGANVLTF.

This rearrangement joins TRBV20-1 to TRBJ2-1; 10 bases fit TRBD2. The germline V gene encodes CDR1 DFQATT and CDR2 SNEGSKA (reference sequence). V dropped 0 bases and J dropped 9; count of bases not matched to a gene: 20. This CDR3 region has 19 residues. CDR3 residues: CSARDLLLKSGGGLGEQFF. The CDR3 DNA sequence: TGCAGTGCTAGAGATTTGCTTCTGAAAAGCGGGGGGGGATTGGGTGAGCAGTTCTTC.

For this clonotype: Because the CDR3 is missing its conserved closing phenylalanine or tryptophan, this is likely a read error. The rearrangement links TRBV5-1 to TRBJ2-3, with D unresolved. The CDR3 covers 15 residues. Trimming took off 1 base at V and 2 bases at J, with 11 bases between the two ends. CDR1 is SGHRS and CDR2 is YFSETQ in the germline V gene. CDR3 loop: CASSLSNGYTDTQYC. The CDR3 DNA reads TGCGCCAGCAGCTTGAGTAACGGATACACAGATACGCAGTATTGT.

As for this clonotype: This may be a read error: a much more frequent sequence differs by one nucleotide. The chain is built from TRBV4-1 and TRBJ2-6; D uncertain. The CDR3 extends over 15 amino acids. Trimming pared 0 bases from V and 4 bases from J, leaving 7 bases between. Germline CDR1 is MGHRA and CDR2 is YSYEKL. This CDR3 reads CASSQEGWGANVLTF. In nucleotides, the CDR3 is TGCGCCAGCAGCCAAGAGGGTTGGGGGGCCAACGTCCTGACTTTC.

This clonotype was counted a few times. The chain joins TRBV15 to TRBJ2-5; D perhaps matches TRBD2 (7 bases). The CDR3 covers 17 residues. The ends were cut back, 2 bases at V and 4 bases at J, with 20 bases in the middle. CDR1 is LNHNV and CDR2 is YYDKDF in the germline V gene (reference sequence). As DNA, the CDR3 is TGTGCCACCAGCAGATCGAAACCTCGGGGGGCTGCAGAGACCCAGTACTTC. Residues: CATSRSKPRGAAETQYF.

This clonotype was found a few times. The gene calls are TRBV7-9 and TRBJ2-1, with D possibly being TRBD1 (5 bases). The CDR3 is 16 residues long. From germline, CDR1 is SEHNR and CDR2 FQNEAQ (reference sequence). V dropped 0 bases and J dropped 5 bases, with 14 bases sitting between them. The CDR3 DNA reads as TGTGCCAGCAGCTTAGCGCTTAGGGGATCTCACAATGAGCAGTTCTTC. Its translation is CASSLALRGSHNEQFF. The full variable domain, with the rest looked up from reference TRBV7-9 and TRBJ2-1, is DTGVSQNPRHKITKRGQNVTFRCDPISEHNRLYWYRQTLGQGPEFLTYFQNEAQLEKSRLLSDRFSAERPKGSFSTLEIQRTEQGDSAMYLCASSLALRGSHNEQFFGPGTRLTVL.

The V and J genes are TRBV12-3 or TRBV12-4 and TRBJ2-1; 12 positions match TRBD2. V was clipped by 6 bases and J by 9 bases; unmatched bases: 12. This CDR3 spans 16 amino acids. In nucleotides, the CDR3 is TGTGCCAGCAGCAATGGACTAGCGGGATTGGATGGTGAGCAGTTCTTC. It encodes CASSNGLAGLDGEQFF.

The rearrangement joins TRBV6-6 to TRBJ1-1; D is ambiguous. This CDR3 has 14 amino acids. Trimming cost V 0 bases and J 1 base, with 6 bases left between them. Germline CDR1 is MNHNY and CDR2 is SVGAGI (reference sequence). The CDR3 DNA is TGTGCCAGCAGTTACTCGGTGACGAACACTGAAGCTTTCTTT. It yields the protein CASSYSVTNTEAFF.

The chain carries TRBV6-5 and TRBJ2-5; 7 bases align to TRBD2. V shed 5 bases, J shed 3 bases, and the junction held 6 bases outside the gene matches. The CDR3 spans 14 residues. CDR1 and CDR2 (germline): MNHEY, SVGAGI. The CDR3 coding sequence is TGTGCCAGCAGTATACAAGCGGGAAAAGAGACCCAGTACTTC. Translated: CASSIQAGKETQYF.

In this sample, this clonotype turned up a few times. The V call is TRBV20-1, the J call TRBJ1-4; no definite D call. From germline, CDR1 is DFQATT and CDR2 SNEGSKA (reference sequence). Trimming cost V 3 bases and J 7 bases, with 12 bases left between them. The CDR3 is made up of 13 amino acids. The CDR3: CSARGSRGEKLFF. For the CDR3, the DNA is TGCAGTGCTAGGGGTAGCCGGGGTGAAAAACTGTTTTTT.

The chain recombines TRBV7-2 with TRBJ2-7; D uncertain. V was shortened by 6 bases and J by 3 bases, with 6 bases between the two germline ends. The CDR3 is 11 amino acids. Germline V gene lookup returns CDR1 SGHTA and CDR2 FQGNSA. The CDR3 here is CASRDHYEQYF. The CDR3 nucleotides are TGTGCCAGCAGGGATCACTACGAGCAGTACTTC.

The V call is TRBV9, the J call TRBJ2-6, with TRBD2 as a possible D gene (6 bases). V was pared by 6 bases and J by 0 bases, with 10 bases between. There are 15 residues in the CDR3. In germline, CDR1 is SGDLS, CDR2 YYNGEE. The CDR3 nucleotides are TGTGCCAGCACCCGGGAGACCTCTGGGGCCAACGTCCTGACTTTC. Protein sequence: CASTRETSGANVLTF.

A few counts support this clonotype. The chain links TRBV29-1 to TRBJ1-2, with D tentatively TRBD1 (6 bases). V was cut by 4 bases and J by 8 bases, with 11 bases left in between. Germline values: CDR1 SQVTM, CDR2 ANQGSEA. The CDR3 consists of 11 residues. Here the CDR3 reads CSVAGALGYTF. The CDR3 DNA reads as TGCAGCGTTGCAGGGGCTCTCGGCTACACCTTC.

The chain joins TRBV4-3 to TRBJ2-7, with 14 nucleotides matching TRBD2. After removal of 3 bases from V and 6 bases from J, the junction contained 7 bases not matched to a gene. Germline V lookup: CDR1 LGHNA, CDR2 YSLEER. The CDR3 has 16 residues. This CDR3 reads CASSHRGTSGRGEQYF. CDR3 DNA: TGCGCCAGCAGCCATCGAGGGACTAGCGGGAGAGGCGAGCAGTACTTC.

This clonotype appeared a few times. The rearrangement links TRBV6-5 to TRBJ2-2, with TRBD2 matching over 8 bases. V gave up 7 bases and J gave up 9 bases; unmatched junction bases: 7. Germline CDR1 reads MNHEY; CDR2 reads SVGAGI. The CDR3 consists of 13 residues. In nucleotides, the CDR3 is TGTGCCAGCAAGGCTGGACTAGCCAGGGAGCTGTTTTTT. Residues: CASKAGLARELFF.

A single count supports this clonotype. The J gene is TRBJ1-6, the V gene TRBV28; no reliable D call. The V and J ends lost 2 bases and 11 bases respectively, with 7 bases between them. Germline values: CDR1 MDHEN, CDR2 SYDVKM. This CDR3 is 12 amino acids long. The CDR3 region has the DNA TGTGCCAGCAGTTTAACTCTTCCACCCCTCCACTTT. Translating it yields CASSLTLPPLHF.

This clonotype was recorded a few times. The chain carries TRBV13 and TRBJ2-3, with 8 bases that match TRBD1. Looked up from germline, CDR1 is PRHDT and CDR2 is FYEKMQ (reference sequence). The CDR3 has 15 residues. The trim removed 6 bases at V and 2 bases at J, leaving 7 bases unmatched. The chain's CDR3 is CASSTGTGFTDTQYF. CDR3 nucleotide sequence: TGTGCCAGCAGTACCGGGACAGGATTCACAGATACGCAGTATTTT.

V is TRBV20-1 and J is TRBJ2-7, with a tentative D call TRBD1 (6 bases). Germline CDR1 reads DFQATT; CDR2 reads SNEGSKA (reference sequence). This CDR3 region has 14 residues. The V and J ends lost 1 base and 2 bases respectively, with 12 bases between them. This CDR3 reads CSARGTDRTYEQYF. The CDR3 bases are TGCAGTGCTAGAGGCACAGACAGGACCTACGAGCAGTACTTC.

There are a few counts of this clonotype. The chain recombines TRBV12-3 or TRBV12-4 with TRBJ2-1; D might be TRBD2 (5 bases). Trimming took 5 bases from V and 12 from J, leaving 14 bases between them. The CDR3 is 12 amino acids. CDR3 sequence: CASSPSPRGQFF. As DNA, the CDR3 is TGTGCCAGCAGTCCTAGCCCACGGGGGCAGTTCTTC.

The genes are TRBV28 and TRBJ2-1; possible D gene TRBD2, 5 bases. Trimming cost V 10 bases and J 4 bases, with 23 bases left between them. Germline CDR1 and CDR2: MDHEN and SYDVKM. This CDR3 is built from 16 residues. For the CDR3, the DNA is TGTGCCATCGCTGAAGCGGACTTCCTCTTGTACAATGAGCAGTTCTTC. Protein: CAIAEADFLLYNEQFF. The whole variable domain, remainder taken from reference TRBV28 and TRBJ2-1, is DVKVTQSSRYLVKRTGEKVFLECVQDMDHENMFWYRQDPGLGLRLIYFSYDVKMKEKGDIPEGYSVSREKKERFSLILESASTNQTSMYLCAIAEADFLLYNEQFFGPGTRLTVL.

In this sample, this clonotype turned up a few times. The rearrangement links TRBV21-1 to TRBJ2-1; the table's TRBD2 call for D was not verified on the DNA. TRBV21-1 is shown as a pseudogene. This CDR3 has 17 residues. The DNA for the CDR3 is TGTGCCAGCAGCAAAGGCACTAGAAGTAGGTCCTACAATGAGCAGTTCTTC. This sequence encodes CASSKGTRSRSYNEQFF.

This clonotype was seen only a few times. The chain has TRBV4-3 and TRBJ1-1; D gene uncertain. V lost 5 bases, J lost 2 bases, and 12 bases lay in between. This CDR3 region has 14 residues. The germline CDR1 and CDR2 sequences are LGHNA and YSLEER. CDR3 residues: CASSKVIVNTEAFF. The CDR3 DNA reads TGCGCCAGCAGCAAGGTTATTGTCAACACTGAAGCTTTCTTT.